One and the same sample provided the 22 T cell receptor beta chains below, sequenced in a study of blood T cell repertoires in COVID-19. Libraries were prepared by immunoSEQ multiplex PCR; TCRdb keeps only in-frame clonotypes and omits some of them. The sample records about 140,000 clones, 84% being singletons. The source material was PBMCs or T cells enriched from blood (not recorded which). The origin of the receptors is a woman aged 18-30 years who had been exposed to COVID-19.

The gene calls are TRBV4-1 and TRBJ2-1, with 13 bases identical to TRBD2. CDR1 is MGHRA, CDR2 YSYEKL, per germline. The CDR3 covers 15 residues. With V trimmed by 5 bases and J by 8 bases, 6 bases remained unmatched. DNA for the CDR3: TGCGCCAGCAGCTCTCGACTAGCGGGAGGAGATGAGCAGTTCTTC. Encoded protein: CASSSRLAGGDEQFF.

The chain uses TRBV5-1 and TRBJ1-2, with a weak D call TRBD1 (5 bases). V was trimmed by 2 bases and J by 1 base, leaving 6 bases between them. The V gene's germline CDR1 is SGHRS and CDR2 YFSETQ. This CDR3 is built from 13 residues. CDR3 in amino acids: CASSFDSNYGYTF. The CDR3 nucleotides read TGCGCCAGCAGCTTCGACAGTAACTATGGCTACACCTTC.

This clone has more than one count but fewer than ten. Other DNA sequences in this specimen translate into the identical CDR3. The chain employs TRBV5-1 and TRBJ2-2; 7 nucleotides agree with TRBD1. Per germline, CDR1 SGHRS and CDR2 YFSETQ. CDR3 length: 15 amino acids. V dropped 0 bases and J dropped 4; count of bases not matched to a gene: 3. The CDR3 sequence is CASSLGQGVTGELFF. CDR3 bases: TGCGCCAGCAGCTTGGGACAGGGTGTCACCGGGGAGCTGTTTTTT.

This clone was counted only a few times. The rearrangement uses TRBV27 and TRBJ1-1; maybe TRBD1 (5 bases). The germline V gene has CDR1 MNHEY and CDR2 SMNVEV (reference sequence). V lost 8 bases and J 3 bases, leaving 16 bases between the germline ends. The CDR3 runs to 14 residues. In nucleotides, the CDR3 is TGTGCCAGCGCCCCGGAGGGGCTGTACACTGAAGCTTTCTTT. Its protein is CASAPEGLYTEAFF.

This clone was detected only a few times. An end of the junction does not agree with germline; a read error may underlie this. The chain uses TRBV19 and TRBJ1-2; D gene ambiguous. The length of the CDR3 is 12 residues. The germline V gene has CDR1 LNHDA and CDR2 SQIVND (reference sequence). This CDR3 reads CASSIVYWFEPF. CDR3 coding DNA: TGTGCCAGTAGTATCGTTTACTGGTTTGAACCCTTC.

The chain has TRBV20-1 and TRBJ1-1; D not certain. Looked up from germline, CDR1 is DFQATT and CDR2 is SNEGSKA (reference sequence). This CDR3 is built from 13 residues. V lost 3 bases and J 0 bases, leaving 8 bases between the germline ends. The CDR3 coding sequence is TGCAGTGCTAGTTTAATAATGAACACTGAAGCTTTCTTT. Translating it yields CSASLIMNTEAFF.

This clone showed up just once. This chain uses TRBV28 with TRBJ2-1, with 8 bases aligning to TRBD2. Germline V gene lookup returns CDR1 MDHEN and CDR2 SYDVKM. V shed 6 bases, J shed 10 bases, and the junction held 17 bases outside the gene matches. The CDR3 consists of 16 residues. The CDR3: CASSPWGTRVWVEQFF. CDR3 nucleotides: TGTGCCAGCAGCCCCTGGGGGACTAGAGTATGGGTGGAGCAGTTCTTC.

The chain links TRBV11-2 to TRBJ1-1; D not certain. Looked up from germline, CDR1 is SGHAT and CDR2 is FQNNGV. The length of the CDR3 is 17 residues. V dropped 5 bases and J dropped 4 bases, with 23 bases sitting between them. The CDR3 nucleotides read TGTGCCAGCAGCCCGCGACTCCTTTCCACTTCGTCCACTGAAGCTTTCTTT. It specifies CASSPRLLSTSSTEAFF. Filled out from reference TRBV11-2 and TRBJ1-1, the complete variable domain reads EAGVAQSPRYKIIEKRQSVAFWCNPISGHATLYWYQQILGQGPKLLIQFQNNGVVDDSQLPKDRFSAERLKGVDSTLKIQPAKLEDSAVYLCASSPRLLSTSSTEAFFGQGTRLTVV.

The V call is TRBV18, the J call TRBJ1-5; 9 nucleotides line up with TRBD1. After removal of 2 bases from V and 4 bases from J, the junction contained 3 bases not matched to a gene. The length of the CDR3 is 15 residues. CDR1 and CDR2 (germline): KGHSH, LQKENI. This CDR3 is CASSPADRGNQPQHF. Written as DNA, the CDR3 is TGTGCCAGCTCACCAGCGGACAGGGGAAATCAGCCCCAGCATTTT.

The chain is built from TRBV29-1 and TRBJ2-2; D is ambiguous. The CDR3 sequence is 15 residues long. Germline CDR1 SQVTM, CDR2 ANQGSEA. V shed 2 bases and J shed 1 base, with 11 bases lying between them. Here the CDR3 reads CSVERVLGNTGELFF. The DNA for the CDR3 is TGCAGCGTTGAACGGGTTTTGGGGAACACCGGGGAGCTGTTTTTT.

The chain joins TRBV3-1 (or the pseudogene TRBV3-2) to TRBJ2-7, with 10 bases aligning to TRBD2. The CDR3 sequence is 16 residues long. J lost 6 bases, V lost 2 bases, and 10 bases had no gene match. Germline CDR1 is LGHDT and CDR2 is YNNKEL (reference sequence). The CDR3 coding sequence is TGTGCCAGCAGCCAATTTCCTTCGGGGACTAGCGCCGAGCAGTACTTC. This codes for CASSQFPSGTSAEQYF.

V gene TRBV5-1 combines with J gene TRBJ2-5; 10 nucleotides line up with TRBD1. The germline V gene has CDR1 SGHRS and CDR2 YFSETQ. V trimming: 4 bases; J trimming: 5 bases; junction bases outside the gene matches: 14. The CDR3 has 17 amino acids. CDR3 nucleotides: TGCGCCAGCAGCGCGGGACAGGGGAATCCCCTAGGGGAGACCCAGTACTTC. It translates to CASSAGQGNPLGETQYF.

The V gene is TRBV11-3, the J gene TRBJ2-5; 7 bases fit TRBD2. Germline V CDR1 and CDR2: SGHNT, YENEEA. V was pared by 4 bases and J by 5 bases, with 7 bases of the junction left unmatched. The CDR3 has 14 amino acids. CDR3 nucleotide sequence: TGTGCCAGCAGCTGGGGCGGGAGTTTTGAGACCCAGTACTTC. This gives the protein CASSWGGSFETQYF.

The chain employs TRBV6-5 and TRBJ2-7; 12 positions agree with TRBD1. The ends lost 6 bases at V and 4 bases at J; junction bases unmatched: 4. Germline V CDR1 and CDR2: MNHEY, SVGAGI. This CDR3 has 14 amino acids. DNA of the CDR3: TGTGCCAGCAGCCCGGGACAGGGGGCTTACGAGCAGTACTTC. The encoded protein is CASSPGQGAYEQYF.

The CDR3 DNA reads as TGTGCCAGTAGTGACCCAAAGCGGGCGGACTACGAGCAGTACTTC. Its protein is CASSDPKRADYEQYF. The V gene is TRBV19, the J gene TRBJ2-7, with D possibly being TRBD2 (6 bases). Trimming pared 5 bases from V and 3 bases from J, leaving 17 bases between. Germline V gives CDR1 LNHDA, CDR2 SQIVND (reference sequence). This CDR3 has 15 residues. The variable domain in full, with the rest retrieved from reference TRBV19 and TRBJ2-7, is DGGITQSPKYLFRKEGQNVTLSCEQNLNHDAMYWYRQDPGQGLRLIYYSQIVNDFQKGDIAEGYSVSREKKESFPLTVTSAQKNPTAFYLCASSDPKRADYEQYFGPGTRLTVT.

The chain has TRBV14 and TRBJ2-3; D is unclear. Trimming cost V 4 bases and J 6 bases, with 8 bases left between them. The CDR3 extends over 12 amino acids. CDR1 and CDR2 from the germline V gene are SGHDN and FVKESK. The CDR3 region is CASSLGEDTQYF. CDR3 in DNA: TGTGCCAGCAGCCTCGGAGAGGATACGCAGTATTTT.

The chain combines TRBV6-2 or TRBV6-3 with TRBJ2-3, with 11 bases fitting TRBD2. This CDR3 has 18 amino acids. With V trimmed by 3 bases and J by 2 bases, 10 bases remained unmatched. Germline values: CDR1 MNHEY, CDR2 SVGEGT. The CDR3 loop is CASSYKGMTSGVTDTQYF. The CDR3 region has the DNA TGTGCCAGCAGTTATAAGGGGATGACTAGCGGGGTCACAGATACGCAGTATTTT.

The J gene is TRBJ2-2, the V gene TRBV5-1, with TRBD1 matching 8 bases. The CDR3 has 18 residues. Trimming removed 0 bases from V and 5 bases from J; junction bases left unmatched: 12. Germline lookup yields CDR1 SGHRS and CDR2 YFSETQ. The CDR3 DNA sequence: TGCGCCAGCAGCTTGGGTACCTGGGGGACAGGTGAAACCGGGGAGCTGTTTTTT. Residues: CASSLGTWGTGETGELFF. Full variable domain (remainder filled in from reference TRBV5-1 and TRBJ2-2): KAGVTQTPRYLIKTRGQQVTLSCSPISGHRSVSWYQQTPGQGLQFLFEYFSETQRNKGNFPGRFSGRQFSNSRSEMNVSTLELGDSALYLCASSLGTWGTGETGELFFGEGSRLTVL.

This chain links TRBV28 with TRBJ1-5; D unresolved. Trimming cost V 10 bases and J 2 bases, with 12 bases left between them. The length of the CDR3 is 13 residues. Germline values: CDR1 MDHEN, CDR2 SYDVKM. The CDR3 DNA is TGTGCCACGTCTTACAGTGGCAATCAGCCCCAGCATTTT. This gives the protein CATSYSGNQPQHF.

The chain couples TRBV3-1 (or the pseudogene TRBV3-2) to TRBJ1-5, with D unclear. The V end lost 0 bases, the J end lost 6 bases, and 9 bases lay between the germline ends. CDR3 length equals 14 residues. Germline V CDR1 and CDR2: LGHDT, YNNKEL (reference sequence). The CDR3 reads CASSQEFRGQPQHF. DNA for the CDR3: TGTGCCAGCAGCCAAGAATTCCGGGGTCAGCCCCAGCATTTT.

V gene TRBV7-9 combines with J gene TRBJ1-2; D gene unclear. Trimming left V 3 bases short and J 8 bases short, with 16 bases between. CDR3 length equals 14 residues. Germline V CDR1 and CDR2: SEHNR, FQNEAQ (reference sequence). DNA for the CDR3: TGTGCCAGCAGCTTTAGCACCGGACTAGAGGGCTACACCTTC. It codes for CASSFSTGLEGYTF.

The rearrangement joins TRBV10-1 to TRBJ1-1; 8 bases match TRBD1. This CDR3 spans 16 amino acids. The V segment lost 4 bases and the J segment 4 bases; nucleotides outside the gene matches: 11. CDR1 WNHNN and CDR2 SYGVQD come from the germline V gene (reference sequence). CDR3 protein: CASSGLGDRGTTEAFF. The CDR3 DNA is TGCGCCAGCAGTGGTCTGGGTGACAGGGGTACCACTGAAGCTTTCTTT.